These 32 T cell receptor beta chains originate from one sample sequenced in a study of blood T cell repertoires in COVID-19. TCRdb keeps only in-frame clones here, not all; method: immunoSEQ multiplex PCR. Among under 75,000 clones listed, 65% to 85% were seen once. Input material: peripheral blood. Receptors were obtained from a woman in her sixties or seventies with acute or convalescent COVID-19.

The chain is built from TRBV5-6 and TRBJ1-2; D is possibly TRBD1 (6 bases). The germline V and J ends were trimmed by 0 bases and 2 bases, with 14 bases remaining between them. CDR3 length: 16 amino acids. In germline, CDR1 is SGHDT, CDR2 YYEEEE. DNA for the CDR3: TGTGCCAGCAGCTTGGTTAGGGGGACGGTAAACTATGGCTACACCTTC. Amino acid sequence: CASSLVRGTVNYGYTF.

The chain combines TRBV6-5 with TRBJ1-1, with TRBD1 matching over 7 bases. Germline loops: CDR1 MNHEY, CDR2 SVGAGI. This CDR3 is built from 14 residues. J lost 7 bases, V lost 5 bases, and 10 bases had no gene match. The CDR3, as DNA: TGTGCCAGCAGTATAAGGGGGCGAACAGGTGAAGCTTTCTTT. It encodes CASSIRGRTGEAFF.

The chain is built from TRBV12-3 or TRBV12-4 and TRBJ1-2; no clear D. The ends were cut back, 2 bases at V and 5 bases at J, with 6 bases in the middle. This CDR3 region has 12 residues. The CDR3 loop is CASSLTRYGYTF. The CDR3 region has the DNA TGTGCCAGCAGTTTAACAAGATATGGCTACACCTTC.

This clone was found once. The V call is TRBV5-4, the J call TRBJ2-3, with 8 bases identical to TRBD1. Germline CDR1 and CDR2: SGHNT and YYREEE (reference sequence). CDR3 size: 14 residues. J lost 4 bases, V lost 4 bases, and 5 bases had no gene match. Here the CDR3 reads CASSIGQGADTQYF. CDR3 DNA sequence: TGTGCCAGCAGCATAGGACAGGGCGCAGATACGCAGTATTTT.

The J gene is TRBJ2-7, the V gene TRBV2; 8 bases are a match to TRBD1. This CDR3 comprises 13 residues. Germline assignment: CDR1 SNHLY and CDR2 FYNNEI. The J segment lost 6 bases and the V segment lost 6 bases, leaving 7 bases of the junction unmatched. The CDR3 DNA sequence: TGTGCCAGCAGATTCGGACAGGGCTCCGAGCAGTACTTC. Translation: CASRFGQGSEQYF.

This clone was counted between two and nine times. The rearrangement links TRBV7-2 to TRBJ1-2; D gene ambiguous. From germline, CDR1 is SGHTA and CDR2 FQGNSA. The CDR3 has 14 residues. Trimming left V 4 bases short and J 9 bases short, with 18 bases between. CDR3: CASSSGPTVSSYTF. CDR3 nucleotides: TGTGCCAGCAGCTCCGGCCCTACAGTGTCGAGCTACACCTTC.

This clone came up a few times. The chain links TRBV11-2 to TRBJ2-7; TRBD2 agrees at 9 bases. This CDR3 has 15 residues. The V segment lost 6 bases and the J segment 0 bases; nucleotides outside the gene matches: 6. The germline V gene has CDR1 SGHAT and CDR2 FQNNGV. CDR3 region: CASRPSGGLSYEQYF. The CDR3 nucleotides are TGTGCCAGCAGACCAAGCGGGGGGCTCTCCTACGAGCAGTACTTC.

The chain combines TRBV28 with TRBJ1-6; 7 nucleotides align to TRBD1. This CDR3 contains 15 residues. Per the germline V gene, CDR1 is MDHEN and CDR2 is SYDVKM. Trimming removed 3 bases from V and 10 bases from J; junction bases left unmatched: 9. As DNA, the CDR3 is TGTGCCAGCAGTTTCCAACAGGGGCCCACGTCACCCCTCCACTTT. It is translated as CASSFQQGPTSPLHF.

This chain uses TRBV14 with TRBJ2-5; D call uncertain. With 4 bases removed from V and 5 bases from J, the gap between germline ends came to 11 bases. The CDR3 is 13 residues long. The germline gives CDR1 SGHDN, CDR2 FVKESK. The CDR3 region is CASSPPSRETQYF. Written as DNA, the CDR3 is TGTGCCAGCAGCCCCCCCTCCCGGGAGACCCAGTACTTC.

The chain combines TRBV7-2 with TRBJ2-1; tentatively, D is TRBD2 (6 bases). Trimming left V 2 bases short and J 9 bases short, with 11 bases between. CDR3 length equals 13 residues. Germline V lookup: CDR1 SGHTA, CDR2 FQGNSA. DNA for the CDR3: TGTGCCAGCAGCTTAAAGGGAGGTAGTGAGCAGTTCTTC. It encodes CASSLKGGSEQFF. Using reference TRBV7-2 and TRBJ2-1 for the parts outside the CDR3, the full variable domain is GAGVSQSPSNKVTEKGKDVELRCDPISGHTALYWYRQSLGQGLEFLIYFQGNSAPDKSGLPSDRFSAERTGGSVSTLTIQRTQQEDSAVYLCASSLKGGSEQFFGPGTRLTVL.

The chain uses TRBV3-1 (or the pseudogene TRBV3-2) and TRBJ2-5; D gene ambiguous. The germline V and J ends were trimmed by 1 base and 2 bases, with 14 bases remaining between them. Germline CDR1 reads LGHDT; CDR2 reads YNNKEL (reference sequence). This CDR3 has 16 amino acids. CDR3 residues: CASSQAPGEPQETQYF. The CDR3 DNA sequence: TGTGCCAGCAGCCAAGCCCCCGGAGAACCTCAAGAGACCCAGTACTTC.

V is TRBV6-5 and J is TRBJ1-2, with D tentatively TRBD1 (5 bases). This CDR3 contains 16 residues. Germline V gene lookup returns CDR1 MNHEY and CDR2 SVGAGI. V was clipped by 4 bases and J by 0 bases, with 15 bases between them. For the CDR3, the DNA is TGTGCCAGCAGTTCACCCCCAGGGAATACTAACTATGGCTACACCTTC. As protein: CASSSPPGNTNYGYTF.

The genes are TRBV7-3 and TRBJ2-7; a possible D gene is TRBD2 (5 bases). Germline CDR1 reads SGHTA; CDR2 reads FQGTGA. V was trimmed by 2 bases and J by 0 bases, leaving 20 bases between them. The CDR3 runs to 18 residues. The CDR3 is CASSLLSPIEGSSYEQYF. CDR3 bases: TGTGCCAGCAGCTTATTATCTCCGATCGAGGGAAGCTCCTACGAGCAGTACTTC.

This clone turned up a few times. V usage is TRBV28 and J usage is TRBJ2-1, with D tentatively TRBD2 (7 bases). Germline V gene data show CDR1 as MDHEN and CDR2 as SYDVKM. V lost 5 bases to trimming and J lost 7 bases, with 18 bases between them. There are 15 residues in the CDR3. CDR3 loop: CASSRGGALQNEQFF. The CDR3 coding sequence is TGTGCCAGCAGTAGAGGGGGGGCGCTTCAGAATGAGCAGTTCTTC.

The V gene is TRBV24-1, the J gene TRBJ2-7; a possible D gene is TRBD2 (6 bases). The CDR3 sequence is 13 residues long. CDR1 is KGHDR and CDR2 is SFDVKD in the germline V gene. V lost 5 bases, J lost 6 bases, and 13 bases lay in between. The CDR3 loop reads CATSAFEGGEQYF. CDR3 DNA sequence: TGTGCCACCAGTGCCTTCGAGGGAGGCGAGCAGTACTTC.

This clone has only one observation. The CDR3 sequence: CASRAMTGNFNEQFF. Written as DNA, the CDR3 is TGTGCCAGCAGGGCGATGACAGGGAACTTCAATGAGCAGTTCTTC. The V and J genes are TRBV11-2 and TRBJ2-1; 7 positions agree with TRBD1. CDR3 length: 15 amino acids. Looked up from germline, CDR1 is SGHAT and CDR2 is FQNNGV. J was trimmed by 6 bases and V by 6 bases; bases with no gene match: 11.

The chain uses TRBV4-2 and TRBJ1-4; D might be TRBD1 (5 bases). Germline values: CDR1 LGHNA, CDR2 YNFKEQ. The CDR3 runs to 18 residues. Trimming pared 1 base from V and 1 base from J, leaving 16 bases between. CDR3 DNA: TGTGCCAGCAGCCAAGCCACGGACGGGAGGGGAACTAATGAAAAACTGTTTTTT. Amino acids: CASSQATDGRGTNEKLFF.

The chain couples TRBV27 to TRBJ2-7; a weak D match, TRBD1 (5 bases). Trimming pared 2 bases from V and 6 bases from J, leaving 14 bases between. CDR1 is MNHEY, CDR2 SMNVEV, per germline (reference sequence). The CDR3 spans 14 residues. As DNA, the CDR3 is TGTGCCAGCAGTTTAAGCAGGGTAGGTTTCGAGCAGTACTTC. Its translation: CASSLSRVGFEQYF.

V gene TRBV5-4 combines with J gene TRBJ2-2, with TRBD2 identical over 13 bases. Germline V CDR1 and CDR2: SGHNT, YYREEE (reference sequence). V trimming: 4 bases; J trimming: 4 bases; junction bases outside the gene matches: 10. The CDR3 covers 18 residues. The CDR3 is CASSPGTSGTAPTGELFF. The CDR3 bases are TGTGCCAGCAGCCCCGGGACTAGCGGGACAGCACCCACCGGGGAGCTGTTTTTT.

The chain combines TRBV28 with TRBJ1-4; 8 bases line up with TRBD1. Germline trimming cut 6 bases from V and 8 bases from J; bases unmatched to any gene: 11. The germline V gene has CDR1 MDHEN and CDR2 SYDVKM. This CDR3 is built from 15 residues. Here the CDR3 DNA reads TGTGCCAGCAGACCCACAGGGGGTGAGGGGGAAAAACTGTTTTTT. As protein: CASRPTGGEGEKLFF.

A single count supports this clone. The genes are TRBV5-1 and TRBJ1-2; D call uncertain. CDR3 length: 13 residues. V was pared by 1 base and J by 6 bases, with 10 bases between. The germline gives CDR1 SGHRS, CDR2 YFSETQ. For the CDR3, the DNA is TGCGCCAGCAGCTTGACACAGAGGGATGGCTACACCTTC. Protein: CASSLTQRDGYTF.

CDR3 loop: CASSLNTGGYNEQFF. The CDR3 bases are TGTGCCAGCAGCTTAAATACGGGGGGGTACAATGAGCAGTTCTTC. The genes are TRBV7-3 and TRBJ2-1; 8 nucleotides agree with TRBD2. The CDR3 is made up of 15 amino acids. V shed 1 base, J shed 4 bases, and the junction held 3 bases outside the gene matches. Per the germline V gene, CDR1 is SGHTA and CDR2 is FQGTGA.

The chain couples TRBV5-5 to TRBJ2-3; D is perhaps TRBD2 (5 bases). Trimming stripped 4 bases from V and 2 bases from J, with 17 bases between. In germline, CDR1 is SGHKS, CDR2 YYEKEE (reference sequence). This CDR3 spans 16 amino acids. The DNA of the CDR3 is TGTGCCAGCAGCGCGAAACCCGGGGTGCTCACAGATACGCAGTATTTT. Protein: CASSAKPGVLTDTQYF. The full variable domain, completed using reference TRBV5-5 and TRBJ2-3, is DAGVTQSPTHLIKTRGQQVTLRCSPISGHKSVSWYQQVLGQGPQFIFQYYEKEERGRGNFPDRFSARQFPNYSSELNVNALLLGDSALYLCASSAKPGVLTDTQYFGPGTRLTVL.

In nucleotides, the CDR3 is TGCGCCAGCAGCTTTGGTAGCGGGGAAGATACGCAGTATTTT. Amino acid sequence: CASSFGSGEDTQYF. V usage is TRBV5-1 and J usage is TRBJ2-3; 8 bases match TRBD2. This CDR3 has 14 amino acids. CDR1 is SGHRS and CDR2 is YFSETQ in the germline V gene. Losses at the gene ends were 2 bases for V and 5 bases for J; bases not matched to a gene: 4.

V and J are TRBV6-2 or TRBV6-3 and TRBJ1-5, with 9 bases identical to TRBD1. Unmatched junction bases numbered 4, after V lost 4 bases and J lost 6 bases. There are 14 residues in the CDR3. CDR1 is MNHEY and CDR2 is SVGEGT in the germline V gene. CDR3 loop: CASSSGTGSQPQHF. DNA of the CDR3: TGTGCCAGCAGTTCCGGGACAGGGAGTCAGCCCCAGCATTTT.

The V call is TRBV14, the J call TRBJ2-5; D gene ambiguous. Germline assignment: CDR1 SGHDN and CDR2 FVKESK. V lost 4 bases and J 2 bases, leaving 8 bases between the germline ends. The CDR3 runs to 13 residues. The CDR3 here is CASSLGRQETQYF. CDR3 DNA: TGTGCCAGCAGCCTCGGTCGTCAAGAGACCCAGTACTTC. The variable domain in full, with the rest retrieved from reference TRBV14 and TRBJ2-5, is EAGVTQFPSHSVIEKGQTVTLRCDPISGHDNLYWYRRVMGKEIKFLLHFVKESKQDESGMPNNRFLAERTGGTYSTLKVQPAELEDSGVYFCASSLGRQETQYFGPGTRLLVL.

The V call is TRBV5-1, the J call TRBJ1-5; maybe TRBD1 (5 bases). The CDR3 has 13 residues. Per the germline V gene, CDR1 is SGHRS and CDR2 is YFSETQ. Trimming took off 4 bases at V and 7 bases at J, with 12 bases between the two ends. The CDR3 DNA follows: TGCGCCAGCAGCCCCGGGGGTGGACAGCCCCAGCATTTT. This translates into CASSPGGGQPQHF.

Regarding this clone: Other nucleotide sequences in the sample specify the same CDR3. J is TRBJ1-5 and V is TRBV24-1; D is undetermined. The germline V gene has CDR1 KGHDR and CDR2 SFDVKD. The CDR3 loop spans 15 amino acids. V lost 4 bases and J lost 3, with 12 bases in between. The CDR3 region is CATSEAGPVNQPQHF. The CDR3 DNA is TGTGCCACCAGTGAGGCGGGCCCTGTCAATCAGCCCCAGCATTTT.

The CDR3: CASRGTGGPYGYTF. The CDR3 DNA sequence: TGTGCCAGCAGGGGGACAGGGGGTCCCTATGGCTACACCTTC. The rearrangement links TRBV27 to TRBJ1-2; the match to TRBD1 covers 11 bases. After removal of 6 bases from V and 4 bases from J, the junction contained 4 bases not matched to a gene. Germline V CDR1 and CDR2: MNHEY, SMNVEV (reference sequence). The CDR3 totals 14 residues.

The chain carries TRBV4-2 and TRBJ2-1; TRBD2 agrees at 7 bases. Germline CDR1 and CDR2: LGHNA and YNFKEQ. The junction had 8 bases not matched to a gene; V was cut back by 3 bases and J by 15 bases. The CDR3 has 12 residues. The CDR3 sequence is CASSHPGGKLFF. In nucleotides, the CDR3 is TGTGCCAGCAGCCACCCCGGGGGGAAGTTGTTCTTC.

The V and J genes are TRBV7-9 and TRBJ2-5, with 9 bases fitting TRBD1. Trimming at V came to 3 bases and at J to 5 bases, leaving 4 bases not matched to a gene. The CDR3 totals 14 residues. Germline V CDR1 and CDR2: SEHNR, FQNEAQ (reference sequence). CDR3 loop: CASSLGQGKETQYF. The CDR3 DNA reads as TGTGCCAGCAGCTTGGGACAGGGAAAGGAGACCCAGTACTTC.

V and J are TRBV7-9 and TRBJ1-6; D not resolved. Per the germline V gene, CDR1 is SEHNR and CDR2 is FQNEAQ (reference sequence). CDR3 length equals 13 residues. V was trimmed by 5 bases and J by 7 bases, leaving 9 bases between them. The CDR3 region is CASSGYRNSPLHF. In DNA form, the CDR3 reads TGTGCCAGCAGCGGTTACAGAAATTCACCCCTCCACTTT.